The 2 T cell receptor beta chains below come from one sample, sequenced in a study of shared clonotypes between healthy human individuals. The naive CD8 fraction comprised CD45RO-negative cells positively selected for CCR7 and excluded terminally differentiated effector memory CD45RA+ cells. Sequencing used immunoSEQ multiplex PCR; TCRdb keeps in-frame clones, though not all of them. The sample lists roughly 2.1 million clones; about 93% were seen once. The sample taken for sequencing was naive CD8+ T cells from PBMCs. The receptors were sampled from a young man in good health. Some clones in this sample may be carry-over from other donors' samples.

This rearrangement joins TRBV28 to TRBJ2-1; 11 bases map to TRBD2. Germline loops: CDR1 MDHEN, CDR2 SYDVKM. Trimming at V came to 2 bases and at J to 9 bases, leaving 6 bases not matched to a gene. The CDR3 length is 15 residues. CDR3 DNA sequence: TGTGCCAGCAGTTTAAGTACTAGCGGGAGTAGTGAGCAGTTCTTC. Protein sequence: CASSLSTSGSSEQFF.

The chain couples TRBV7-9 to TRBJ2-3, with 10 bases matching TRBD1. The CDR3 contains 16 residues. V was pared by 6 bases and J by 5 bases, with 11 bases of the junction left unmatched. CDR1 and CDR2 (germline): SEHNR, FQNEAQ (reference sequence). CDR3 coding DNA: TGTGCCAGCAGATTCGGACAGGGGGAAGTAGAAGATACGCAGTATTTT. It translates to CASRFGQGEVEDTQYF. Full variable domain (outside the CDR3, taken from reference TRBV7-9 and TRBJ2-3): DTGVSQNPRHKITKRGQNVTFRCDPISEHNRLYWYRQTLGQGPEFLTYFQNEAQLEKSRLLSDRFSAERPKGSFSTLEIQRTEQGDSAMYLCASRFGQGEVEDTQYFGPGTRLTVL.